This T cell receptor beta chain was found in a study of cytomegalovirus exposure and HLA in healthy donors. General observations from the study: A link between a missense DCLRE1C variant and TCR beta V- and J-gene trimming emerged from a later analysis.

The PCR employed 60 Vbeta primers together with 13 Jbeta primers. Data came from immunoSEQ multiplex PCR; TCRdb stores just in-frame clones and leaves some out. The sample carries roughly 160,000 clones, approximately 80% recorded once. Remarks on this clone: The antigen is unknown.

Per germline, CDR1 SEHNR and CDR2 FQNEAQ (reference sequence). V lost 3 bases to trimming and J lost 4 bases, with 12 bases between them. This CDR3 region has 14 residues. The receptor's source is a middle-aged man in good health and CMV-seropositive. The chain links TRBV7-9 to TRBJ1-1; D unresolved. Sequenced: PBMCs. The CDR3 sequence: CASSLIAGRTEAFF. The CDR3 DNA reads TGTGCCAGCAGCTTGATTGCTGGGCGCACTGAAGCTTTCTTT. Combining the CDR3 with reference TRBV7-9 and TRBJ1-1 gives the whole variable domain DTGVSQNPRHKITKRGQNVTFRCDPISEHNRLYWYRQTLGQGPEFLTYFQNEAQLEKSRLLSDRFSAERPKGSFSTLEIQRTEQGDSAMYLCASSLIAGRTEAFFGQGTRLTVV.